This T cell receptor (beta chain) was recovered during a study of T-cell reconstitution after alpha-beta-depleted transplantation in children. During its preparation, the TCRbeta library received unique molecular identifiers. One entry per CDR3 protein results from TCRdb running MiXCR on the PCR reads. The sample holds about 610,000 distinct CDR3 sequences, 8% to 11% seen once. CDR3 length: 15 amino acids. V lost 2 bases, J lost 3 bases, and 14 bases lay in between. The germline CDR1 and CDR2 sequences are DFQATT and SNEGSKA (reference sequence). The specimen was PBMCs from the stem cell graft donor, collected from the stem cell graft. The J gene is TRBJ2-1, the V gene TRBV20-1, with D possibly being TRBD1 or TRBD2 (6 bases each). The clonotype was recovered from a human donor who donated a stem cell graft to a child with acute myeloid leukemia. The CDR3 sequence: CSARLPRGVYNEQFF. The CDR3 bases are TGCAGTGCTAGACTCCCGAGGGGGGTCTACAATGAGCAGTTCTTC.